The next 27 T cell receptor beta chains were all read from a single sample in a study of shared clonotypes between healthy human individuals. Here immunoSEQ multiplex PCR was the method, and the copy in TCRdb shows in-frame clones only, minus some. The sample records more than 400,000 clones, around 85% being singletons. The sequenced material came from PBMCs. Every receptor here comes from a woman in her forties in good health. Some clones in this sample may be carry-over from other donors' samples.

This clone occurred once. The J gene is TRBJ2-1, the V gene TRBV5-1, with 8 bases matching TRBD2. The germline V gene has CDR1 SGHRS and CDR2 YFSETQ. J gave up 2 bases and V 3 bases, and 4 bases lay outside the gene matches. The CDR3 contains 15 residues. Here the CDR3 DNA reads TGCGCCAGCAGCTCCACAGCGGGAGCCTACAATGAGCAGTTCTTC. This sequence encodes CASSSTAGAYNEQFF.

There are a few counts of this clone. V and J are TRBV7-9 and TRBJ1-2; D ambiguous. The CDR3 runs to 14 residues. Trimming cost V 3 bases and J 7 bases, with 15 bases left between them. Germline lookup yields CDR1 SEHNR and CDR2 FQNEAQ (reference sequence). This CDR3 is CASSLGPGWSGYTF. Written as DNA, the CDR3 is TGTGCCAGCAGCTTGGGCCCGGGTTGGAGTGGCTACACCTTC.

A word on this clone: A read error likely explains this, since a far larger clone differs by one base. The chain employs TRBV6-1 and TRBJ2-5, with 7 bases fitting TRBD2. The CDR3 length is 13 residues. Per germline, CDR1 MNHNS and CDR2 SASEGT. Here the CDR3 reads CASGRDEQETQHF. DNA for the CDR3: TGTGCCAGCGGGAGGGACGAGCAAGAGACCCAGCACTTC.

The V gene is TRBV27, the J gene TRBJ1-2, with 8 nucleotides matching TRBD1. The CDR3 sequence is 14 residues long. The germline CDR1 and CDR2 sequences are MNHEY and SMNVEV (reference sequence). V lost 6 bases and J lost 8; bases outside the gene matches: 11. The CDR3, as DNA: TGTGCCAGCAGGCAGGGGGCGGATAAGAGGGGCTACACCTTC. Translated, it gives CASRQGADKRGYTF.

The V gene is TRBV30, the J gene TRBJ1-2; D may be TRBD1 (5 bases). The CDR3 runs 10 residues. In germline, CDR1 is GTSNPN, CDR2 SVGIG (reference sequence). With 5 bases removed from V and 8 bases from J, the gap between germline ends came to 9 bases. The CDR3 spells CAWWGEGYTF. Here the CDR3 DNA reads TGTGCCTGGTGGGGGGAAGGCTACACCTTC.

A word on this clone: This likely reflects a read error, since a far larger clone is one base away. The chain couples TRBV25-1 to TRBJ1-4, with a tentative D call TRBD1 (6 bases). The length of the CDR3 is 16 residues. The germline CDR1 and CDR2 sequences are MGHDK and SYGVNS. CDR3 region: CASSAIGDTTNKKLFF. DNA of the CDR3: TGTGCCAGCAGTGCTATAGGGGACACAACTAATAAAAAACTGTTTTTT.

Remarks on this clone: A much larger clone sits a single nucleotide away, making a read error possible. Other DNA sequences in this specimen translate into the identical CDR3. The chain joins TRBV20-1 to TRBJ2-1, with D possibly TRBD2 on 5 matching bases. CDR3 length equals 11 residues. Germline lookup yields CDR1 DFQATT and CDR2 SNEGSKA (reference sequence). Deletions cut 3 bases from V and 10 bases from J, with 10 bases between. CDR3 sequence reads: CSASDYTEQFF. DNA of the CDR3: TGCAGTGCTAGCGACTACACGGAGCAGTTCTTC.

The chain has TRBV5-4 and TRBJ1-1; possible D gene TRBD1, 5 bases. Germline V gene lookup returns CDR1 SGHNT and CDR2 YYREEE (reference sequence). This CDR3 spans 15 amino acids. Trimming shortened V by 0 bases and J by 5 bases, and 14 bases separated the two germline ends. CDR3 residues: CASSLGQPVRTEAFF. The CDR3 nucleotides read TGTGCCAGCAGCTTGGGACAGCCGGTAAGAACTGAAGCTTTCTTT.

Concerning this clone itself: A much larger clone lies a single base off, so this may be a read error. CDR3 DNA sequence: TGTGCCTGGAGTGTGGAGACAGGGCATTACGAGCAGCACTTC. Amino acids: CAWSVETGHYEQHF. The rearrangement links TRBV30 to TRBJ2-7; 7 nucleotides match TRBD1. Germline CDR1 and CDR2: GTSNPN and SVGIG (reference sequence). CDR3 size: 14 residues.

This clone showed up just once. It differs at one base from a far larger clone, so likely a read error. This CDR3 is also generated by other DNA sequences in the sample. The V call is TRBV5-6, the J call TRBJ2-6; tentative D call: TRBD2 (5 bases). The CDR3 is made up of 16 amino acids. Trimming cost V 2 bases and J 2 bases, with 11 bases left between them. Germline V lookup: CDR1 SGHDT, CDR2 YYEEEE. The CDR3 protein is CASSFSGSAGANVLTF. The CDR3 nucleotides are TGTGCCAGCAGCTTTAGTGGGAGCGCTGGGGCCAACGTCCTGACTTTC.

A word on this clone: A single base is all that separates this from a far larger clone, so a read error is likely. The rearrangement uses TRBV15 and TRBJ2-1; 9 nucleotides line up with TRBD2. V lost 1 base and J lost 5; bases outside the gene matches: 6. The CDR3 runs 16 residues. In germline, CDR1 is LNHNV, CDR2 YYDKDF (reference sequence). The CDR3 nucleotides are TGTGCCACCAGCAGAGGCGGGAGGGCCCTCCACAATGAGCAGTTCTTC. This encodes CATSRGGRALHNEQFF.

Remarks on this clone: An end of the junction differs from the germline gene, which may be a read error. J is TRBJ1-2 and V is TRBV5-5, with D tentatively TRBD1 (5 bases). Germline V gene data show CDR1 as SGHKS and CDR2 as YYEKEE (reference sequence). The CDR3 spans 18 residues. The CDR3 is CASSLAVRDSSPVNGHTF. CDR3 nucleotide sequence: TGTGCCAGCAGCCTGGCCGTGAGGGACTCCTCTCCCGTGAATGGCCACACCTTC.

The rearrangement links TRBV27 to TRBJ2-5; tentative D call: TRBD1 (6 bases). The CDR3 runs 15 residues. V was clipped by 0 bases and J by 1 base, with 9 bases between them. The germline CDR1 and CDR2 sequences are MNHEY and SMNVEV (reference sequence). The CDR3 DNA reads as TGTGCCAGCAGTTTATCTTGGACAGCCCAAGAGACCCAGTACTTC. Encoded protein: CASSLSWTAQETQYF.

V and J are TRBV10-3 and TRBJ2-1; 7 nucleotides agree with TRBD2. The trim removed 8 bases at V and 4 bases at J, leaving 11 bases unmatched. Germline V gives CDR1 ENHRY, CDR2 SYGVKD. The CDR3 runs to 15 residues. The CDR3 DNA reads TGTGCCATCGGGGAGGGAACTAGCGAATACAATGAGCAGTTCTTC. Residues: CAIGEGTSEYNEQFF.

In regard to this clone: Other DNA sequences in this specimen translate into the identical CDR3. This chain joins TRBV11-2 and TRBJ2-7, with 12 nucleotides matching TRBD2. J was trimmed by 3 bases and V by 3 bases; bases with no gene match: 0. Germline assignment: CDR1 SGHAT and CDR2 FQNNGV. The CDR3 length is 14 residues. CDR3 sequence: CASSLTSGSYEQYF. The CDR3 DNA follows: TGTGCCAGCAGCTTGACTAGCGGGAGCTACGAGCAGTACTTC.

The CDR3 protein is CASSQRNTGELFF. Here the CDR3 DNA reads TGTGCCAGCAGCCAAAGGAACACCGGGGAGCTGTTTTTT. The V call is TRBV28, the J call TRBJ2-2; D not certain. The CDR3 is made up of 13 amino acids. V was shortened by 6 bases and J by 1 base, with 6 bases between the two germline ends. Germline values: CDR1 MDHEN, CDR2 SYDVKM.

A word on this clone: This may come from a read error, since a much larger clone is one base off. The same CDR3 can be traced to other DNA sequences in this sample. V gene TRBV19 combines with J gene TRBJ1-6; no reliable D call. CDR3 length: 14 residues. Germline V gene sequence: CDR1 LNHDA, CDR2 SQIVND (reference sequence). Trimming removed 5 bases at V and 10 bases at J, with 15 bases between. The CDR3, as DNA: TGTGCCAGTAGTCCCGCACGGAAAAACTCACCCCTCCACTTT. Its translation: CASSPARKNSPLHF.

The chain couples TRBV7-6 to TRBJ2-5; 8 bases align to TRBD2. With 5 bases clipped from V and 2 bases from J, the junction kept 7 bases outside the gene matches. The germline V gene has CDR1 SGHVS and CDR2 FNYEAQ. The length of the CDR3 is 15 residues. CDR3 in DNA: TGTGCCAGCAGCCGGAGCGGGGGAACTCAAGAGACCCAGTACTTC. This gives the protein CASSRSGGTQETQYF.

This clone was found many times. Other DNA variants within this sample encode the same CDR3. This chain joins TRBV6-5 and TRBJ2-1; D ambiguous. The CDR3 runs to 15 residues. CDR1 is MNHEY, CDR2 SVGAGI, per germline. Trimming shortened V by 7 bases and J by 7 bases, and 20 bases separated the two germline ends. The CDR3 DNA sequence: TGTGCCAGCACCTTCACACCTGACTCCGGGAATGAGCAGTTCTTC. It codes for CASTFTPDSGNEQFF.

CDR3 residues: CASSQGKGRHNEQFF. The CDR3 region has the DNA TGCGCCAGCAGCCAAGGGAAGGGGAGGCACAATGAGCAGTTCTTC. This sequence joins TRBV4-3 and TRBJ2-1, with D possibly being TRBD2 (6 bases). The germline gives CDR1 LGHNA, CDR2 YSLEER. This CDR3 spans 15 amino acids. The V gene lost 1 base and the J gene lost 5 bases, with 12 bases spanning the gap.

This clone was picked up one time. The chain recombines TRBV27 with TRBJ2-7; 9 nucleotides align to TRBD2. The CDR3 contains 16 residues. The germline gives CDR1 MNHEY, CDR2 SMNVEV (reference sequence). V lost 6 bases to trimming and J lost 2 bases; unmatched junction nucleotides: 11. The CDR3 DNA sequence: TGTGCCAGCAGGAGGGTAGCGGGAGTATTCACCTACGAGCAGTACTTC. This translates into CASRRVAGVFTYEQYF.

Notes on this clone: It differs at one base from a far larger clone, so likely a read error. This sequence joins TRBV4-2 and TRBJ2-1, with D tentatively TRBD2 (6 bases). From germline, CDR1 is LGHNA and CDR2 YNFKEQ. Between the trimmed V and J ends, which lost 1 base and 1 base, there was a span of 17 bases. The CDR3 consists of 18 residues. The CDR3 sequence: CASSQVASASYSYNEQFF. The CDR3 DNA is TGTGCCAGCAGCCAAGTGGCTAGCGCCTCTTATTCCTACAATGAGCAGTTCTTC.

As concerns this clone: With a far larger clone one base away, a read error is the likely cause. The rearrangement links TRBV18 to TRBJ2-7; 7 positions agree with TRBD2. V was clipped by 4 bases and J by 3 bases; unmatched bases: 12. The germline gives CDR1 KGHSH, CDR2 LQKENI. There are 16 residues in the CDR3. CDR3 sequence: CASSQTHSGSDYEQYF. The CDR3 region has the DNA TGTGCCAGCTCACAAACGCATAGCGGGTCCGACTACGAGCAGTACTTC. Full variable domain (rest looked up from reference TRBV18 and TRBJ2-7): NAGVMQNPRHLVRRRGQEARLRCSPMKGHSHVYWYRQLPEEGLKFMVYLQKENIIDESGMPKERFSAEFPKEGPSILRIQQVVRGDSAAYFCASSQTHSGSDYEQYFGPGTRLTVT.

The chain uses TRBV28 and TRBJ2-6; weak D call: TRBD1 (5 bases). The CDR3 spans 15 residues. CDR1 and CDR2 from the germline V gene are MDHEN and SYDVKM. The ends were cut back, 2 bases at V and 0 bases at J, with 5 bases in the middle. The CDR3 reads CASSLDSSGANVLTF. The CDR3 DNA follows: TGTGCCAGCAGTTTAGACAGCTCTGGGGCCAACGTCCTGACTTTC.

The genes are TRBV4-1 and TRBJ2-7; D remains ambiguous. Germline V CDR1 and CDR2: MGHRA, YSYEKL. Trimming pared 0 bases from V and 3 bases from J, leaving 9 bases between. This CDR3 is 14 amino acids long. The CDR3 nucleotides are TGCGCCAGCAGCCAAGAGTGGGGTATCTACGAGCAGTACTTC. This translates into CASSQEWGIYEQYF.

Regarding this clone: It is likely a read error: a sequence one base away is far more abundant. It is likely a read error, because the conserved phenylalanine at the end of the CDR3 is missing. J is TRBJ1-2 and V is TRBV28; D gene unclear. Germline V gene data show CDR1 as MDHEN and CDR2 as SYDVKM. The CDR3 sequence is 12 residues long. The CDR3 region has the DNA TGTGCAGCGGGCAATGTTAACTATGGCTACACCTTA. Residues: CAAGNVNYGYTL.

Note on this clone: Distinct nucleotide sequences in the sample also encode this CDR3. This chain uses TRBV18 with TRBJ2-5; 7 bases match TRBD1. This CDR3 comprises 14 residues. Trimming removed 3 bases from V and 1 base from J; junction bases left unmatched: 2. Germline lookup yields CDR1 KGHSH and CDR2 LQKENI. Here the CDR3 reads CASSPGDSQETQYF. The CDR3 DNA reads as TGTGCCAGCTCACCGGGGGACAGCCAAGAGACCCAGTACTTC.